One sample yielded the 17 T cell receptor beta chains listed below, sequenced in a study of shared clonotypes between healthy human individuals. Generated by immunoSEQ multiplex PCR, the TCRdb table keeps only in-frame clones and is missing some. The sample lists millions of clones; around nine tenths were seen once. The sample consisted of naive CD4+ T cells sorted from blood. Subset: CD45RA+ positively selected. These receptors came from a man aged 18 to 29 in good health.

The chain recombines TRBV5-4 with TRBJ2-3; 7 bases align to TRBD2. Germline CDR1 SGHNT, CDR2 YYREEE (reference sequence). This CDR3 has 17 amino acids. V lost 0 bases and J lost 2; bases outside the gene matches: 9. CDR3: CASSLGTPGLITDTQYF. In nucleotides, the CDR3 is TGTGCCAGCAGCTTGGGGACACCGGGACTAATCACAGATACGCAGTATTTT.

The chain couples TRBV7-9 to TRBJ1-2; TRBD1 is a possible D gene (5 bases). CDR1 and CDR2 (germline): SEHNR, FQNEAQ (reference sequence). This CDR3 comprises 15 residues. The V end was cut by 2 bases, the J end by 1 base, with 11 bases between. The CDR3 is CASSLNQQVNYGYTF. CDR3 nucleotide sequence: TGTGCCAGCAGCTTAAACCAACAGGTTAACTATGGCTACACCTTC.

This clone was counted only a few times. This chain joins TRBV5-4 and TRBJ1-6; D is undetermined. The CDR3 is made up of 15 amino acids. Deletions cut 0 bases from V and 14 bases from J, with 18 bases between. From germline, CDR1 is SGHNT and CDR2 YYREEE (reference sequence). CDR3 amino acids: CASSLGDGRAATLHF. Written as DNA, the CDR3 is TGTGCCAGCAGCTTGGGGGATGGGCGGGCAGCCACCCTCCACTTT.

The V and J genes are TRBV23-1 and TRBJ2-2; D is uncertain. TRBV23-1 is known as an ORF, though its function is uncertain. V shed 0 bases and J shed 0 bases, with 11 bases lying between them. This CDR3 has 17 amino acids. The CDR3 here is CASSQSRVSPNTGELFF. For the CDR3, the DNA is TGCGCCAGCAGTCAATCTCGCGTAAGCCCGAACACCGGGGAGCTGTTTTTT.

With respect to this clone: Sequence at one end of the junction differs from germline and may be a read error. The V gene is TRBV7-7, the J gene TRBJ2-3; no reliable D call. Germline CDR1 SSHAT, CDR2 FNYEAQ (reference sequence). The CDR3 sequence is 14 residues long. CDR3 DNA sequence: TGTGCTAGCAGCCCCTTGGGGAGCACAGATACGCAGTATTTT. As protein: CASSPLGSTDTQYF.

V is TRBV7-9 and J is TRBJ2-5; the D gene could be TRBD1 or TRBD2 (6 bases each). The CDR3 covers 13 residues. V was clipped by 6 bases and J by 6 bases, with 14 bases between them. Per the germline V gene, CDR1 is SEHNR and CDR2 is FQNEAQ (reference sequence). The DNA for the CDR3 is TGTGCCAGCAGAATCAAGGGGGGACAGACCCAGTACTTC. It yields the protein CASRIKGGQTQYF.

The CDR3 coding sequence is TGTGCCAGCAGCGTAATCCCAGGGGGGCCTGGAAACACCATATATTTT. This sequence encodes CASSVIPGGPGNTIYF. The chain couples TRBV9 to TRBJ1-3; 7 nucleotides line up with TRBD1. There are 16 residues in the CDR3. J lost 2 bases, V lost 1 base, and 6 bases had no gene match. The germline V gene encodes CDR1 SGDLS and CDR2 YYNGEE. The entire variable domain, with the rest obtained from reference TRBV9 and TRBJ1-3, is as follows: DSGVTQTPKHLITATGQRVTLRCSPRSGDLSVYWYQQSLDQGLQFLIQYYNGEERAKGNILERFSAQQFPDLHSELNLSSLELGDSALYFCASSVIPGGPGNTIYFGEGSWLTVV.

This chain uses TRBV19 with TRBJ2-3; 7 bases are shared with TRBD1. The CDR3 extends over 15 amino acids. V trimming: 5 bases; J trimming: 2 bases; junction bases outside the gene matches: 7. CDR1 and CDR2 from the germline V gene are LNHDA and SQIVND (reference sequence). The CDR3 DNA reads as TGTGCCAGTAGTCCTGGGACAGTTCTCACAGATACGCAGTATTTT. It codes for CASSPGTVLTDTQYF.

This chain joins TRBV5-4 and TRBJ2-3; 9 bases are shared with TRBD2. V was pared by 0 bases and J by 5 bases, with 4 bases of the junction left unmatched. Germline-derived CDR1 and CDR2 are SGHNT and YYREEE (reference sequence). The CDR3 has 15 residues. CDR3 residues: CASSLGGRAIDTQYF. The CDR3 DNA sequence: TGTGCCAGCAGCTTGGGCGGGAGGGCCATAGATACGCAGTATTTT.

The chain links TRBV19 to TRBJ2-7, with 8 bases aligning to TRBD2. Germline-derived CDR1 and CDR2 are LNHDA and SQIVND (reference sequence). V gave up 6 bases and J gave up 6 bases; unmatched junction bases: 22. This CDR3 is 18 amino acids long. CDR3 region: CASSPPAASGWGLGEQYF. In DNA form, the CDR3 reads TGTGCCAGTAGCCCACCAGCTGCTAGCGGGTGGGGTCTAGGCGAGCAGTACTTC. The full variable domain, its missing parts supplied by reference TRBV19 and TRBJ2-7, is DGGITQSPKYLFRKEGQNVTLSCEQNLNHDAMYWYRQDPGQGLRLIYYSQIVNDFQKGDIAEGYSVSREKKESFPLTVTSAQKNPTAFYLCASSPPAASGWGLGEQYFGPGTRLTVT.

The gene calls are TRBV10-3 and TRBJ2-3; TRBD2 matches at 11 bases. The trim removed 4 bases at V and 6 bases at J, leaving 6 bases unmatched. This CDR3 is built from 15 residues. The germline gives CDR1 ENHRY, CDR2 SYGVKD. The CDR3 sequence is CAISVELAGDDTQYF. In DNA form, the CDR3 reads TGTGCCATCAGTGTAGAACTAGCGGGAGACGATACGCAGTATTTT.

This chain joins TRBV4-1 and TRBJ1-2; unclear D gene. The CDR3 has 13 residues. Germline loops: CDR1 MGHRA, CDR2 YSYEKL. With 0 bases removed from V and 8 bases from J, the gap between germline ends came to 10 bases. CDR3 DNA: TGCGCCAGCAGCCAAGAGCCGGGCCTGGGCTACACCTTC. Protein: CASSQEPGLGYTF.

The V and J genes are TRBV15 and TRBJ1-5; weak D call: TRBD1 (6 bases). The length of the CDR3 is 17 residues. CDR1 LNHNV and CDR2 YYDKDF come from the germline V gene (reference sequence). V was trimmed by 7 bases and J by 2 bases, leaving 21 bases between them. The CDR3 DNA sequence: TGTGCCACCACCTACACACGGGGGGCGCGGGGCAATCAGCCCCAGCATTTT. Its translation: CATTYTRGARGNQPQHF.

The rearrangement uses TRBV2 and TRBJ2-7; D not resolved. V was trimmed by 6 bases and J by 7 bases, leaving 28 bases between them. The CDR3 consists of 17 residues. CDR1 is SNHLY and CDR2 is FYNNEI in the germline V gene. The CDR3: CASSEDRLTLPAQEQYF. The CDR3, as DNA: TGTGCCAGCAGCGAGGATCGTCTTACGTTGCCGGCTCAGGAGCAGTACTTC.

CDR3 nucleotide sequence: TGTGCCAGCAGCTTAGCCGGCGGGGGGATCTACGAGCAGTACTTC. Translation: CASSLAGGGIYEQYF. This rearrangement joins TRBV7-2 to TRBJ2-7, with 8 bases aligning to TRBD2. Trimming cost V 0 bases and J 3 bases; bases outside gene matches: 4. Germline CDR1 SGHTA, CDR2 FQGNSA. This CDR3 has 15 amino acids.

A remark on this clone: Other DNA sequences in the same sample also yield this CDR3. This chain uses TRBV14 with TRBJ2-5; D is ambiguous. Per germline, CDR1 SGHDN and CDR2 FVKESK. This CDR3 is 12 amino acids long. Trimming removed 0 bases at V and 6 bases at J, with 5 bases between. For the CDR3, the DNA is TGTGCCAGCAGCCAAGATCGGCAGACCCAGTACTTC. Protein sequence: CASSQDRQTQYF.

The chain uses TRBV6-1 and TRBJ2-3, with 9 bases identical to TRBD2. Germline loops: CDR1 MNHNS, CDR2 SASEGT. This CDR3 is built from 14 residues. V gave up 7 bases and J gave up 5 bases; unmatched junction bases: 7. This chain's CDR3 is CASIAGGAKDTQYF. The CDR3 nucleotides read TGTGCCAGCATCGCGGGGGGGGCCAAAGATACGCAGTATTTT.